This T cell receptor (beta chain) comes out of a study of T cell changes during pregnancy in multiple sclerosis. CDR3 length: 15 residues. Losses at the gene ends were 3 bases for V and 3 bases for J; bases not matched to a gene: 6. Germline CDR1 SNHLY, CDR2 FYNNEI. Assay used: immunoSEQ multiplex PCR; TCRdb lists only in-frame clones, some missing. Of tens of thousands of clones listed, 90% to 95% were seen once; the top ten hold approximately 1.3%. This clonotype was sampled from a female donor in good health, enrolled as a control in a pregnancy study. The genes are TRBV2 and TRBJ2-3, with 7 nucleotides matching TRBD2. The sample consisted of peripheral blood, taken in the third trimester of pregnancy. The CDR3 protein is CASSEAGDRTDTQYF. In nucleotides, the CDR3 is TGTGCCAGCAGTGAGGCGGGAGATAGGACAGATACGCAGTATTTT.